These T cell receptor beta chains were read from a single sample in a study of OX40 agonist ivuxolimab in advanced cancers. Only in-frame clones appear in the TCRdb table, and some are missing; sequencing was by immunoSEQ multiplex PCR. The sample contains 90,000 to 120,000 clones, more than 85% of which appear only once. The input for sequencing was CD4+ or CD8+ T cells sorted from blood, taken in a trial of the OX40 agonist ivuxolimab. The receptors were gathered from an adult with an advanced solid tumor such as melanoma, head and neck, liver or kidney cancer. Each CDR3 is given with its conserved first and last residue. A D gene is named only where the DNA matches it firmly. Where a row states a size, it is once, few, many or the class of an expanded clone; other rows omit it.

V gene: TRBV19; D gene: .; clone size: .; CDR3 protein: CASAVAGNQPQHF
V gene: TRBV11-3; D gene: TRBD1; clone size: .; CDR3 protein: CASSLDRRRETQYF
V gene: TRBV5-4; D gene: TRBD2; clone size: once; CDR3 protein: CASSPAAGVFEQYF
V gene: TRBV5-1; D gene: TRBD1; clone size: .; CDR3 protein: CASRGDRGRNEQYF
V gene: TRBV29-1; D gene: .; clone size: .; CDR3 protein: CSVAPTGLGTEAFF
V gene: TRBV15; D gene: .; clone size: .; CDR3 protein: CATSRDQGQREQYF
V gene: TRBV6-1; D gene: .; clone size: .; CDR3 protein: CASSRGESSYEQYF
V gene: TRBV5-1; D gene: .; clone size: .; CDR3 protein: CASSLGLGANYGYTF
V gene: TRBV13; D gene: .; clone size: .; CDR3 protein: CASSHGADTQYF
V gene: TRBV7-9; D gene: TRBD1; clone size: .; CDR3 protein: CASSFIGGQGFYQPQHF
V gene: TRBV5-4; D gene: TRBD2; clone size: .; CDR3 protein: CASSMPSGNGDTQYF
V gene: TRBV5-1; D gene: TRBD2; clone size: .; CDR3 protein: CASSLVSSGFTDTQYF
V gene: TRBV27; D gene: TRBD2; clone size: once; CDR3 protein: CASSLTLAGAYEQYF
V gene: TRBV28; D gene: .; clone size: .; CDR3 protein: CASRTGERNTEAFF
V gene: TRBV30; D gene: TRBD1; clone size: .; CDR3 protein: CAFDRGNEQYF
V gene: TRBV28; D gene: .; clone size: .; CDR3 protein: CASSLRPVNTEAFF